Listed below are T cell receptor beta chains from one sample, sequenced in a study of cytomegalovirus exposure and HLA in healthy donors. The repertoire was sequenced with immunoSEQ multiplex PCR; TCRdb's copy has only in-frame clones and lacks some. The profile shows about 200,000 clones, roughly 85% of them singletons. The specimen sequenced was PBMCs. The receptors shown here come from a woman between 18 and 29 years old in good health and CMV-seronegative. Each CDR3 is given with its conserved first and last residue. D genes are given only for firm matches.

d_call	j_call	v_call	cdr3_aa
TRBD2	TRBJ2-3	TRBV4-3	CASSQDPSGSADTQYF
.	TRBJ2-4	TRBV6-5	CASSQTGWSNIQYF
.	TRBJ2-5	TRBV21-1	CASSPRLAGKSQETQYF
TRBD1	TRBJ1-3	TRBV4-3	CASSQDWDWTGGNTIYF
.	TRBJ2-1	TRBV5-1	CASSLGWERTGNEQFF
TRBD1	TRBJ1-1	TRBV4-2	CASSHETGGGLTEAFF
.	TRBJ2-1	TRBV5-1	CASTLEGASYNEQFF
.	TRBJ1-1	TRBV11-3	CASSLNEAEDTEAFF
TRBD1	TRBJ1-5	TRBV28	CASSWTGGLNQPQHF
TRBD1	TRBJ1-1	TRBV6-5	CASSYPDRPNTEAFF
TRBD1	TRBJ1-1	TRBV4-2	CASSHNRGTNTEAFF
.	TRBJ2-1	TRBV28	CASSFIRGTYNEQFF
TRBD1	TRBJ2-2	TRBV12-5	CASGDDRGNTGELFF
TRBD1	TRBJ1-4	TRBV6-1	CASSGERQGPNEKLFF
.	TRBJ2-7	TRBV10-2	CATARDTSYEQYF
.	TRBJ2-1	TRBV4-2	CASSQDRGGYNEQFF
.	TRBJ1-1	TRBV7-7	CASSRLTGKNTEAFF
.	TRBJ2-2	TRBV10-2	CASSELDSNTGELFF
.	TRBJ1-5	TRBV28	CASRTQGNNQPQHF
TRBD2	TRBJ2-2	TRBV7-2	CASSLATAGGSLAELFF
TRBD1	TRBJ1-1	TRBV27	CASSFNSDRGVEAFF
TRBD2	TRBJ2-7	TRBV7-8	CASSSGASGKRAYEQYF
.	TRBJ1-4	TRBV5-1	CASSLIPGSNEKLFF
TRBD2	TRBJ2-2	TRBV27	CASSPLGLAGGPRGELFF
TRBD2	TRBJ2-5	TRBV5-6	CASSPNITGNRLARETQYF
TRBD1	TRBJ2-3	TRBV7-8	CASSRRDRGDTQYF
TRBD1	TRBJ1-2	TRBV5-6	CASSWDRGVGYGYTF
.	TRBJ2-3	TRBV6-5	CASRRDFSTDTQYF
TRBD2	TRBJ2-7	TRBV28	CASRGTSGYEQYF
TRBD1	TRBJ1-2	TRBV7-9	CASDGTGTGGSGYTF
TRBD1	TRBJ1-4	TRBV19	CASTGTGGRSNEKLFF
.	TRBJ1-1	TRBV11-2	CASSLRGGGGNTEAFF
TRBD2	TRBJ2-7	TRBV30	CAWGRTSGTLYEQYF
.	TRBJ1-2	TRBV2	CASTVNSGYTF
TRBD1	TRBJ1-1	TRBV7-2	CASSRDSREAFF
.	TRBJ1-3	TRBV10-2	CASSESGGASSGNTIYF
TRBD2	TRBJ2-7	TRBV2	CASSERKTSGYEQYF
.	TRBJ1-2	TRBV5-1	CASTEGSTGRNYGYTF
TRBD2	TRBJ2-7	TRBV2	CASQDSGRVRYEQYF
.	TRBJ1-1	TRBV28	CASRGPRNTEAFF
.	TRBJ2-3	TRBV6-5	CASSVQRTDTQYF